What follows are 19 T cell receptor beta chains derived from one specimen sequenced in a study of blood T cell repertoires in COVID-19. This table comes from immunoSEQ multiplex PCR, and its TCRdb copy is limited to in-frame clones, with some not included. This sample carries hundreds of thousands of clones, 70% to 90% of them seen once, and the ten largest clones take approximately 1%. The specimen was PBMCs or T cells enriched from blood (not recorded which). These receptors originate from a woman in her twenties or thirties who had recovered from COVID-19.

The chain employs TRBV18 and TRBJ2-4; 9 positions agree with TRBD1. The CDR3 covers 16 residues. V was clipped by 1 base and J by 4 bases; unmatched bases: 5. CDR1 and CDR2 (germline): KGHSH, LQKENI. In nucleotides, the CDR3 is TGTGCCAGCTCACCACTGCCGACAGGGGGGAAAAACATTCAGTACTTC. The encoded protein is CASSPLPTGGKNIQYF.

This clone was recorded once. The V gene is TRBV2, the J gene TRBJ2-7; possibly TRBD1 for D (5 bases). V lost 1 base, J lost 4 bases, and 11 bases lay in between. Germline assignment: CDR1 SNHLY and CDR2 FYNNEI. This CDR3 is built from 14 residues. CDR3 sequence: CASSEGGLPYEQYF. The CDR3 DNA follows: TGTGCCAGCAGTGAAGGGGGCCTACCTTACGAGCAGTACTTC.

The chain carries TRBV6-6 and TRBJ2-1, with 11 nucleotides matching TRBD2. Germline-derived CDR1 and CDR2 are MNHNY and SVGAGI (reference sequence). The V segment lost 5 bases and the J segment 4 bases; nucleotides outside the gene matches: 4. There are 15 residues in the CDR3. CDR3 protein: CASSPGLAAYNEQFF. In DNA form, the CDR3 reads TGTGCCAGCAGTCCGGGACTAGCGGCTTACAATGAGCAGTTCTTC.

The chain joins TRBV3-1 (or the pseudogene TRBV3-2) to TRBJ1-5, with 7 bases fitting TRBD1. The trim removed 3 bases at V and 5 bases at J, leaving 7 bases unmatched. The CDR3 is 15 residues long. Per the germline V gene, CDR1 is LGHDT and CDR2 is YNNKEL (reference sequence). CDR3 in DNA: TGTGCCAGCAGCCATTTTCGACAGGGCTATCAGCCCCAGCATTTT. Residues: CASSHFRQGYQPQHF.

The gene calls are TRBV6-6 and TRBJ1-6, with a weak D call TRBD1 (6 bases). There are 17 residues in the CDR3. Germline V lookup: CDR1 MNHNY, CDR2 SVGAGI (reference sequence). Trimming cost V 5 bases and J 1 base, with 15 bases left between them. For the CDR3, the DNA is TGTGCCAGCAGTCAGCTCCCGACAGGTTCCTATAATTCACCCCTCCACTTT. It encodes CASSQLPTGSYNSPLHF.

The V and J genes are TRBV19 and TRBJ2-3; TRBD1 aligns across 8 bases. The junction had 5 bases not matched to a gene; V was cut back by 10 bases and J by 5 bases. The CDR3 spans 12 residues. CDR1 is LNHDA, CDR2 SQIVND, per germline (reference sequence). The CDR3 coding sequence is TGTGCCACAGGACAGGGTGGAGATACGCAGTATTTT. Translating gives CATGQGGDTQYF.

The rearrangement links TRBV4-1 to TRBJ1-1, with a possible D match to TRBD1 (5 bases). Germline V lookup: CDR1 MGHRA, CDR2 YSYEKL. Trimming shortened V by 3 bases and J by 2 bases, and 10 bases separated the two germline ends. The CDR3 runs to 14 residues. The chain's CDR3 is CASSQRDYNTEAFF. Written as DNA, the CDR3 is TGCGCCAGCAGCCAGAGGGACTATAACACTGAAGCTTTCTTT.

V gene TRBV28 combines with J gene TRBJ2-7; 12 positions match TRBD2. V shed 5 bases and J 0 bases; nucleotides not matched to a gene: 8. Germline CDR1 reads MDHEN; CDR2 reads SYDVKM. The CDR3 contains 17 residues. The DNA of the CDR3 is TGTGCCAGCAGTATCCTCATACTAGCGGGAGGCTCCTACGAGCAGTACTTC. It yields the protein CASSILILAGGSYEQYF.

This chain connects TRBV7-2 to TRBJ1-3; D remains unclear. CDR3 length equals 15 residues. Trimming removed 1 base at V and 0 bases at J, with 7 bases between. CDR1 is SGHTA and CDR2 is FQGNSA in the germline V gene. CDR3 residues: CASSLDASSGNTIYF. The CDR3 DNA reads as TGTGCCAGCAGCTTAGACGCGAGCTCTGGAAACACCATATATTTT.

This chain connects TRBV11-2 to TRBJ2-5, with 7 bases matching TRBD1. Losses at the gene ends were 0 bases for V and 7 bases for J; bases not matched to a gene: 2. The CDR3 totals 13 residues. Germline-derived CDR1 and CDR2 are SGHAT and FQNNGV. CDR3 protein: CASSLERQGTQYF. The CDR3 nucleotides are TGTGCCAGCAGCTTAGAGAGACAGGGGACCCAGTACTTC.

The count of this clone is one. This chain links TRBV28 with TRBJ2-7; D not certain. CDR3 length: 13 amino acids. The V gene lost 2 bases and the J gene lost 2 bases, with 7 bases spanning the gap. CDR1 is MDHEN and CDR2 is SYDVKM in the germline V gene. The CDR3: CASSLRSAYEQYF. In nucleotides, the CDR3 is TGTGCCAGCAGTTTACGATCAGCCTACGAGCAGTACTTC. Complete variable domain (other parts from reference TRBV28 and TRBJ2-7): DVKVTQSSRYLVKRTGEKVFLECVQDMDHENMFWYRQDPGLGLRLIYFSYDVKMKEKGDIPEGYSVSREKKERFSLILESASTNQTSMYLCASSLRSAYEQYFGPGTRLTVT.

The genes are TRBV9 and TRBJ2-5; no clear D gene. The CDR3 spans 15 residues. Trimming took off 0 bases at V and 5 bases at J, with 14 bases between the two ends. From germline, CDR1 is SGDLS and CDR2 YYNGEE. CDR3 residues: CASSVAVLAGETQYF. CDR3 nucleotide sequence: TGTGCCAGCAGCGTAGCGGTATTAGCCGGGGAGACCCAGTACTTC.

The genes are TRBV28 and TRBJ1-2, with D possibly TRBD1 on 5 matching bases. V lost 6 bases and J 0 bases, leaving 11 bases between the germline ends. The CDR3 has 14 amino acids. Germline CDR1 and CDR2: MDHEN and SYDVKM. CDR3 DNA: TGTGCCAGCAGAGCCAGGGATCCTAACTATGGCTACACCTTC. This translates into CASRARDPNYGYTF.

This chain uses TRBV5-1 with TRBJ2-1; D perhaps matches TRBD2 (5 bases). Germline CDR1 is SGHRS and CDR2 is YFSETQ. V was shortened by 1 base and J by 3 bases, with 11 bases between the two germline ends. The CDR3 is 15 amino acids. CDR3 region: CASSLIRADYNEQFF. The CDR3 nucleotides are TGCGCCAGCAGCTTGATTCGAGCGGACTACAATGAGCAGTTCTTC.

The chain is built from TRBV5-8 and TRBJ1-1; D ambiguous. V lost 4 bases and J lost 3, with 7 bases in between. This CDR3 is built from 12 residues. From germline, CDR1 is SGHTS and CDR2 YDEGEE. For the CDR3, the DNA is TGTGCCAGCAGCCCCTACTACACTGAAGCTTTCTTT. Translated, it gives CASSPYYTEAFF.

The rearrangement joins TRBV7-3 to TRBJ2-2; a possible D gene is TRBD1 (5 bases). Looked up from germline, CDR1 is SGHTA and CDR2 is FQGTGA. The CDR3 has 13 amino acids. V was clipped by 5 bases and J by 4 bases, with 8 bases between them. The CDR3 nucleotides are TGTGCCAGCAGCCCGACAGTCACCGGGGAGCTGTTTTTT. Translating it yields CASSPTVTGELFF.

This clone was recorded only once. The rearrangement links TRBV9 to TRBJ1-2; D ambiguous. There are 12 residues in the CDR3. Germline CDR1 and CDR2: SGDLS and YYNGEE. The V end lost 0 bases, the J end lost 8 bases, and 8 bases lay between the germline ends. CDR3 DNA sequence: TGTGCCAGCAGCGTAGCTCTTGGCGGCTACACCTTC. It translates to CASSVALGGYTF.

In this sample, this clone turned up once. The chain carries TRBV9 and TRBJ2-7; maybe TRBD2 (7 bases). The length of the CDR3 is 14 residues. The germline V gene has CDR1 SGDLS and CDR2 YYNGEE. Trimming left V 4 bases short and J 3 bases short, with 14 bases between. Here the CDR3 DNA reads TGTGCCAGCAGCTCCAAGGGGGGGGACTACGAGCAGTACTTC. Protein: CASSSKGGDYEQYF.

This rearrangement joins TRBV2 to TRBJ1-6; 8 bases align to TRBD1. CDR3 length equals 15 residues. CDR1 is SNHLY, CDR2 FYNNEI, per germline. Trimming at V came to 5 bases and at J to 8 bases, leaving 8 bases not matched to a gene. The CDR3 loop is CASSSSGGEYSPLHF. CDR3 in DNA: TGTGCCAGCAGTAGCTCAGGGGGCGAATATTCACCCCTCCACTTT.